This is a list of T cell receptor beta chains from one sample in a study of T cells in Graves' hyperthyroidism and ophthalmopathy. A single record per CDR3 protein comes from TCRdb applying MiXCR to the multiplex PCR reads. The sample comprises nearly 600,000 distinct CDR3 sequences, around 13% of which are singletons, and roughly 6.2% rests with the top ten. Sequencing used blood. These receptor sequences come from a woman aged 25-40 years with Graves' hyperthyroidism that later progressed to Graves' ophthalmopathy. Both conserved end residues are part of each CDR3. The order of the fields is CDR3 length, D gene, V gene, clone size, J gene, CDR3 protein, CDR3 DNA. The D gene is left open where the match is weak. For some rows the clone size is stated as once, few or many, or as a class when expanded; others skip it.

length: 16
D: TRBD1
V: TRBV24-1
size: NA
J: TRBJ1-1
CDR3: CATSEGGRTGDTEAFF
DNA: TGTGCCACCAGTGAGGGCGGGCGGACAGGGGACACTGAAGCTTTCTTT

length: 14
D: NA
V: TRBV5-1
size: NA
J: TRBJ2-3
CDR3: CASSPGQSTDAQYF
DNA: TGCGCCAGCAGCCCAGGACAGAGCACAGATGCGCAGTATTTT

length: 16
D: TRBD2
V: TRBV2
size: many
J: TRBJ2-5
CDR3: CASRGRASGIQETQYF
DNA: TGTGCCAGCAGGGGTAGGGCTAGCGGGATACAAGAGACCCAGTACTTC

length: 15
D: NA
V: TRBV6-5
size: many
J: TRBJ1-2
CDR3: CASSYSSDRSYGYTF
DNA: TGTGCCAGCAGTTACTCGAGCGACCGCAGCTATGGCTACACCTTC

length: 15
D: TRBD1
V: TRBV7-9
size: NA
J: TRBJ2-1
CDR3: CASRPKQGNYNEQLF
DNA: TGTGCCAGCAGACCAAAACAGGGGAACTACAATGAGCAGTTATTC

length: 13
D: NA
V: TRBV28
size: NA
J: TRBJ2-3
CDR3: CASRVSGADTQYF
DNA: TGTGCCAGCAGGGTCTCGGGAGCCGATACGCAGTATTTT

length: 14
D: NA
V: TRBV5-4
size: many
J: TRBJ1-1
CDR3: CASSLDTVNTEAFF
DNA: TGCGCCAGCAGCTTGGACACCGTGAACACTGAAGCTTTCTTT

length: 15
D: NA
V: TRBV29-1
size: many
J: TRBJ1-2
CDR3: CSVLVGITVGYGYTF
DNA: TGCAGCGTTTTGGTCGGTATCACAGTAGGCTATGGCTACACCTTC

length: 16
D: NA
V: TRBV4-1
size: many
J: TRBJ2-5
CDR3: CASSQPLTRVQETQYF
DNA: TGCGCCAGCAGCCAACCCCTTACGCGGGTTCAAGAGACCCAGTACTTC

length: 13
D: NA
V: TRBV2
size: many
J: TRBJ1-2
CDR3: CASSPTRGYGYTF
DNA: TGTGCCAGCAGTCCGACCCGGGGCTATGGCTACACCTTC

length: 13
D: TRBD1
V: TRBV6-5
size: NA
J: TRBJ1-2
CDR3: CASSYQGGDGYTF
DNA: TGTGCCAGCAGTTACCAGGGGGGGGATGGCTACACCTTC

length: 13
D: NA
V: TRBV29-1
size: many
J: TRBJ2-7
CDR3: CSVGPIDTGQQYF
DNA: TGCAGCGTTGGCCCAATTGACACAGGGCAGCAGTACTTC

length: 15
D: NA
V: TRBV5-1
size: NA
J: TRBJ1-1
CDR3: CASSLGATVNTEAFF
DNA: TGCGCCAGCAGCTTGGGAGCGACAGTGAACACTGAAGCTTTCTTT

length: 15
D: NA
V: TRBV19
size: many
J: TRBJ1-5
CDR3: CASSIEGTTIRPQHF
DNA: TGTGCCAGTAGTATAGAGGGAACTACAATCAGGCCCCAGCATTTT

length: 16
D: TRBD2
V: TRBV7-8
size: NA
J: TRBJ2-5
CDR3: CASSWTSGNIGETQYF
DNA: TGTGCCAGCAGCTGGACTAGCGGGAACATTGGGGAGACCCAGTACTTC

length: 14
D: NA
V: TRBV19
size: NA
J: TRBJ2-7
CDR3: CASGWGEGVYEQYF
DNA: TGTGCCAGTGGTTGGGGGGAGGGGGTCTACGAGCAGTACTTC

length: 14
D: NA
V: TRBV7-8
size: few
J: TRBJ1-4
CDR3: CASSLDRVVGKLFF
DNA: TGTGCCAGCAGCTTAGACAGAGTAGTAGGAAAACTGTTTTTT

length: 14
D: NA
V: TRBV11-2
size: many
J: TRBJ1-2
CDR3: CASSLEAGAYGYTF
DNA: TGTGCCAGCAGCTTAGAAGCAGGGGCCTATGGCTACACCTTC

length: 16
D: TRBD1
V: TRBV4-1
size: NA
J: TRBJ1-6
CDR3: CASSQEGQAYNSPLHF
DNA: TGCGCCAGCAGCCAAGAGGGACAGGCCTATAATTCACCCCTCCACTTT

length: 15
D: NA
V: TRBV6-6
size: few
J: TRBJ1-1
CDR3: CASSYSSPAGTEAFF
DNA: TGTGCCAGCAGTTACTCCTCCCCCGCAGGCACTGAAGCTTTCTTT

length: 18
D: TRBD2
V: TRBV12-5
size: many
J: TRBJ2-1
CDR3: CASGSLGLAGVSYNEQFF
DNA: TGTGCTAGTGGTTCTCTAGGTCTAGCGGGAGTATCCTACAATGAGCAGTTCTTC

length: 16
D: TRBD2
V: TRBV20-1
size: NA
J: TRBJ2-7
CDR3: CSARDRRLAAVYEQYF
DNA: TGCAGTGCTAGAGATAGGCGGCTAGCGGCAGTATACGAGCAGTACTTC

length: 14
D: NA
V: TRBV2
size: many
J: TRBJ1-6
CDR3: CASSDRDLNSPLHF
DNA: TGTGCCAGCAGTGACCGGGACCTAAATTCACCCCTCCACTTT

length: 12
D: NA
V: TRBV30
size: many
J: TRBJ2-3
CDR3: CAWSVGTDTQYF
DNA: TGTGCCTGGAGCGTTGGCACAGATACGCAGTATTTT

length: 14
D: NA
V: TRBV19
size: many
J: TRBJ2-2
CDR3: CASSIKTETGELFF
DNA: TGTGCCAGTAGTATTAAAACGGAGACCGGGGAGCTGTTTTTT

length: 13
D: NA
V: TRBV4-2
size: NA
J: TRBJ2-7
CDR3: CASSQGYRYEQYF
DNA: TGTGCCAGCAGCCAAGGTTACCGCTACGAGCAGTACTTC

length: 12
D: NA
V: TRBV11-1
size: many
J: TRBJ2-1
CDR3: CASSLNFEILFF
DNA: TGTGCCAGCAGCTTAAATTTCGAGATCCTGTTCTTC

length: 14
D: NA
V: TRBV30
size: few
J: TRBJ1-1
CDR3: CAWSEGKGRTEAFF
DNA: TGTGCCTGGAGTGAGGGAAAGGGGCGAACTGAAGCTTTCTTT

length: 12
D: NA
V: TRBV20-1
size: NA
J: TRBJ2-7
CDR3: CSAPGQVYEQYF
DNA: TGCAGTGCTCCCGGACAAGTCTATGAGCAGTACTTC

length: 13
D: NA
V: TRBV29-1
size: NA
J: TRBJ2-5
CDR3: CSVDKGTQETQYF
DNA: TGCAGCGTTGATAAGGGGACCCAAGAGACCCAGTACTTC

length: 14
D: TRBD1
V: TRBV24-1
size: few
J: TRBJ1-5
CDR3: CATSGGQGAQPQHF
DNA: TGTGCCACCAGTGGGGGGCAGGGGGCCCAGCCCCAGCATTTT

length: 17
D: NA
V: TRBV19
size: few
J: TRBJ1-1
CDR3: CASSPDPAPVAPLPAFF
DNA: TGTGCCAGTAGTCCAGACCCGGCTCCAGTAGCGCCCCTGCCAGCTTTCTTT

length: 14
D: NA
V: TRBV13
size: many
J: TRBJ2-7
CDR3: CASSNPGQIYEQYF
DNA: TGTGCCAGCAGCAACCCGGGACAAATCTACGAGCAGTACTTC

length: 14
D: NA
V: TRBV2
size: many
J: TRBJ1-5
CDR3: CASSDRRGHQPQHF
DNA: TGTGCCAGCAGTGATCGGAGAGGGCATCAGCCCCAGCATTTT

length: 15
D: NA
V: TRBV7-9
size: few
J: TRBJ2-7
CDR3: CASSLGAGAVNEQYF
DNA: TGTGCCAGCAGCTTAGGGGCGGGGGCTGTCAACGAGCAGTACTTC